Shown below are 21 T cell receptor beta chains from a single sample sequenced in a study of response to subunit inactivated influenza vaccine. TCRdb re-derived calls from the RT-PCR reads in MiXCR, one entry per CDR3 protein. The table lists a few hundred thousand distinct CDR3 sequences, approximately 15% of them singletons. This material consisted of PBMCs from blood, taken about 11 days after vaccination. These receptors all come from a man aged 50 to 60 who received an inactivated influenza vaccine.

The CDR3 reads CASSFSRQTSTYEQYF. DNA for the CDR3: TGTGCCAGCAGTTTCTCGCGACAGACGAGCACCTACGAGCAGTACTTC. The chain uses TRBV28 and TRBJ2-7; tentative D call: TRBD1 (5 bases). CDR3 length: 16 residues. V lost 3 bases and J lost 2, with 17 bases in between. Germline lookup yields CDR1 MDHEN and CDR2 SYDVKM.

The CDR3 here is CATSRGGGDTDTQYF. For the CDR3, the DNA is TGTGCCACCAGCAGAGGCGGGGGCGACACAGATACGCAGTATTTT. This chain connects TRBV15 to TRBJ2-3, with a tentative D call TRBD2 (7 bases). The V end was cut by 1 base, the J end by 2 bases, with 10 bases between. The CDR3 has 15 residues. Germline loops: CDR1 LNHNV, CDR2 YYDKDF (reference sequence).

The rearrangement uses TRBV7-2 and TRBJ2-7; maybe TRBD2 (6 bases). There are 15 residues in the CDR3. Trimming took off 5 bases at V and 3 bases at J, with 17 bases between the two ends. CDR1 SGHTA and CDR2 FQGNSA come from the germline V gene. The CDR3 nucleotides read TGTGCCAGCAGCCGAACCTTTGGCGGGGACTACGAGCAGTACTTC. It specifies CASSRTFGGDYEQYF.

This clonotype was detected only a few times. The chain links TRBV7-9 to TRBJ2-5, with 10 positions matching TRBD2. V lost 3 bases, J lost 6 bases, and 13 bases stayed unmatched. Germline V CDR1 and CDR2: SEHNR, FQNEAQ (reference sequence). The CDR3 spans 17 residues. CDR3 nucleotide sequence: TGTGCCAGCAGCTTTTCGAGCGGGGGGGCCGGGGTGAAGACCCAGTACTTC. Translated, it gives CASSFSSGGAGVKTQYF. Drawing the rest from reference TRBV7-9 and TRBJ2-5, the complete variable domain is DTGVSQNPRHKITKRGQNVTFRCDPISEHNRLYWYRQTLGQGPEFLTYFQNEAQLEKSRLLSDRFSAERPKGSFSTLEIQRTEQGDSAMYLCASSFSSGGAGVKTQYFGPGTRLLVL.

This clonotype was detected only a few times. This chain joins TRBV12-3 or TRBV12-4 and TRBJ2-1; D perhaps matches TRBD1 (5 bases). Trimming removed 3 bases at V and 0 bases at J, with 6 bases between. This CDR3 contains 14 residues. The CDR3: CASSLDISYNEQFF. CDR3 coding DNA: TGTGCCAGCAGTTTGGACATCTCCTACAATGAGCAGTTCTTC.

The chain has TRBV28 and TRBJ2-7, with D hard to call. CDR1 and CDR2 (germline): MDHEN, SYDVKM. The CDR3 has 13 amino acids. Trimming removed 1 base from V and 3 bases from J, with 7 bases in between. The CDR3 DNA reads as TGTGCCAGCAGTTTATCCCCCGACTACGAGCAGTACTTC. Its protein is CASSLSPDYEQYF.

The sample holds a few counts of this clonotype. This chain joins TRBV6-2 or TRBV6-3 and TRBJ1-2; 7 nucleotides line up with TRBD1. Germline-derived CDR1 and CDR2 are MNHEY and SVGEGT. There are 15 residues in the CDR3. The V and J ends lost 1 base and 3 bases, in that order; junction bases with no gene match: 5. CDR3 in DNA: TGTGCCAGCAGTTACTTACAGGGGTACGACTATGGCTACACCTTC. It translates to CASSYLQGYDYGYTF.

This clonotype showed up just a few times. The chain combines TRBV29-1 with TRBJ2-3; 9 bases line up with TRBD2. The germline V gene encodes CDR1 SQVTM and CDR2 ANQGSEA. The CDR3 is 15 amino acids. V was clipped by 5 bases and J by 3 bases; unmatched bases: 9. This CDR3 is CSVPLAGAGTDTQYF. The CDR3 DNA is TGCAGCGTTCCATTAGCGGGGGCAGGTACAGATACGCAGTATTTT.

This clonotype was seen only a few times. CDR3 sequence reads: CATSARQGYEQYF. CDR3 nucleotides: TGTGCCACCAGCGCACGACAGGGCTACGAGCAGTACTTC. J is TRBJ2-7 and V is TRBV15, with 7 bases lining up with TRBD1. CDR1 and CDR2 (germline): LNHNV, YYDKDF (reference sequence). The CDR3 consists of 13 residues. V lost 5 bases to trimming and J lost 3 bases; unmatched junction nucleotides: 4.

CDR3 DNA: TGTGCCAGCAGTCGAATTAGCGGGCAGGAAGAGACCCAGTACTTC. This gives the protein CASSRISGQEETQYF. The chain joins TRBV6-1 to TRBJ2-5; 7 bases align to TRBD2. The trim removed 5 bases at V and 3 bases at J, leaving 9 bases unmatched. The germline CDR1 and CDR2 sequences are MNHNS and SASEGT. This CDR3 comprises 15 residues.

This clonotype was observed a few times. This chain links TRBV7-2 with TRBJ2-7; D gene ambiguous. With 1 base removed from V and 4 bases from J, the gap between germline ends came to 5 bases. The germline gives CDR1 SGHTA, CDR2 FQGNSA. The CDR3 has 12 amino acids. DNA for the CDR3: TGTGCCAGCAGCTTAGAACTATACGAGCAGTACTTC. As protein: CASSLELYEQYF.

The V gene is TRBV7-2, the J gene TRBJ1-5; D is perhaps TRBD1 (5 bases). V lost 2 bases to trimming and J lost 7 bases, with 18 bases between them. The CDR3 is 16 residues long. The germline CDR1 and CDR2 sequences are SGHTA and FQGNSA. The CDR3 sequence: CASSLHAPGRGQPQHF. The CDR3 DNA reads TGTGCCAGCAGCTTACATGCCCCGGGACGCGGGCAGCCCCAGCATTTT. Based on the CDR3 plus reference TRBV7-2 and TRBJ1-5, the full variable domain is GAGVSQSPSNKVTEKGKDVELRCDPISGHTALYWYRQSLGQGLEFLIYFQGNSAPDKSGLPSDRFSAERTGGSVSTLTIQRTQQEDSAVYLCASSLHAPGRGQPQHFGDGTRLSIL.

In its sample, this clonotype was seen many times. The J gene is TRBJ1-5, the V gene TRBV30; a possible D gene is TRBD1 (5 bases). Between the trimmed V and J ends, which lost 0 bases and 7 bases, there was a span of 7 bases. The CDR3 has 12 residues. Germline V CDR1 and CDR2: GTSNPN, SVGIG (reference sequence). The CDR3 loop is CAWSVWGQPQHF. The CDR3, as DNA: TGTGCCTGGAGTGTGTGGGGCCAGCCCCAGCATTTT.

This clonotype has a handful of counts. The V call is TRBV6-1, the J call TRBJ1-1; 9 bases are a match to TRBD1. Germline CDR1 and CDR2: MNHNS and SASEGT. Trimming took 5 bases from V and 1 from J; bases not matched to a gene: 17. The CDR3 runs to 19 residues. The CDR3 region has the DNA TGTGCCAGCAGTAAACGGGACAGGGCCTTTGTTCCGGCGAACACTGAAGCTTTCTTT. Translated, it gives CASSKRDRAFVPANTEAFF.

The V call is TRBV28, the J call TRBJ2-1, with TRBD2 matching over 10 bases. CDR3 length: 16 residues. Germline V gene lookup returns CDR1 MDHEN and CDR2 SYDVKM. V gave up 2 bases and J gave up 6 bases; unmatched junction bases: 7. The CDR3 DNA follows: TGTGCCAGCAGTTTACCCCGACTAGCGGGTGTCAATGAGCAGTTCTTC. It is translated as CASSLPRLAGVNEQFF.

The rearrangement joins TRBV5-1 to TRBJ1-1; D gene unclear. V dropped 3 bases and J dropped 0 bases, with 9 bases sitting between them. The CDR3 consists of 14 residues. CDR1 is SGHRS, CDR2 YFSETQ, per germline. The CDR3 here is CASSSGSLNTEAFF. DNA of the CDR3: TGCGCCAGCAGCTCCGGCAGCCTGAACACTGAAGCTTTCTTT.

The CDR3 DNA is TGCGCCAGCAGCCGCAAAGATGAAAAACTGTTTTTT. It specifies CASSRKDEKLFF. The chain couples TRBV5-1 to TRBJ1-4, with D hard to call. Germline loops: CDR1 SGHRS, CDR2 YFSETQ. With 4 bases removed from V and 6 bases from J, the gap between germline ends came to 7 bases. This CDR3 spans 12 amino acids.

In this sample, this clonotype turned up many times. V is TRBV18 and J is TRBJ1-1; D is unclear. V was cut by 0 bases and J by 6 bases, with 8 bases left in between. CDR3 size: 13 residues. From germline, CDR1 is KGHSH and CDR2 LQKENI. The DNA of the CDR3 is TGTGCCAGCTCACCACCTAACCAACCTGAAGCTTTCTTT. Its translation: CASSPPNQPEAFF.

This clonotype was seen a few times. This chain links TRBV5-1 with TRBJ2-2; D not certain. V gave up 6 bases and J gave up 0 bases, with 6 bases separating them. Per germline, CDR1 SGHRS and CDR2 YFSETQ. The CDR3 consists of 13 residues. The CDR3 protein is CASTVSNTGELFF. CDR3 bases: TGCGCCAGCACAGTTTCGAACACCGGGGAGCTGTTTTTT.

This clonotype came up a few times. The CDR3 sequence is CSAPTGPGQPQHF. In DNA, the CDR3 is TGCAGTGCTCCGACAGGGCCGGGTCAGCCCCAGCATTTT. The chain joins TRBV20-1 to TRBJ1-5; 7 bases are shared with TRBD1. The V gene's germline CDR1 is DFQATT and CDR2 SNEGSKA (reference sequence). CDR3 size: 13 residues. V lost 5 bases to trimming and J lost 6 bases; unmatched junction nucleotides: 7.

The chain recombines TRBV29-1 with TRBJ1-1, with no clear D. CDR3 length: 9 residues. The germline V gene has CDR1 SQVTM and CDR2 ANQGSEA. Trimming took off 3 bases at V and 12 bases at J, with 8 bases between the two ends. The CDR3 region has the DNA TGCAGCGTTGACGGCAGACCTTTCTTT. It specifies CSVDGRPFF.